This entry concerns a single T cell receptor (beta chain). Germline CDR1 is SGHNT and CDR2 is YYREEE (reference sequence). The CDR3 spans 16 residues. V gave up 3 bases and J gave up 4 bases, with 19 bases separating them. Clones were read by immunoSEQ multiplex PCR, and TCRdb kept only the in-frame ones, dropping some. The sample shows about 140,000 clones, more than 75% of them seen only once. The data derive from a study of blood T cell repertoires in COVID-19. This receptor was obtained from an elderly man with acute or convalescent COVID-19. Sequencing input: peripheral blood. The chain joins TRBV5-4 to TRBJ1-2; the D gene is possibly TRBD1 (5 bases). DNA for the CDR3: TGTGCCAGCAGCTCTGCCTCCGACAGCCGGATCTATGGCTACACCTTC. Translating it yields CASSSASDSRIYGYTF.